This T cell receptor (beta chain) was recorded in a study of blood T cell repertoires in COVID-19. Assay: immunoSEQ multiplex PCR; the TCRdb copy retains only in-frame clones and omits some. The profile covers 150,000 to 200,000 clones, with roughly 80% appearing a single time and approximately 19% taken by the ten largest. This sequence originates from a woman aged 80 or over with acute or convalescent COVID-19. The sequenced sample was peripheral blood.

The CDR3 nucleotides are TGTGCCTGGAGTTCTTCGATAGACTACGAGCAGTACTTC. This translates into CAWSSSIDYEQYF. This chain connects TRBV30 to TRBJ2-7, with D uncertain. Looked up from germline, CDR1 is GTSNPN and CDR2 is SVGIG (reference sequence). The CDR3 extends over 13 amino acids. Trimming left V 2 bases short and J 3 bases short, with 11 bases between.